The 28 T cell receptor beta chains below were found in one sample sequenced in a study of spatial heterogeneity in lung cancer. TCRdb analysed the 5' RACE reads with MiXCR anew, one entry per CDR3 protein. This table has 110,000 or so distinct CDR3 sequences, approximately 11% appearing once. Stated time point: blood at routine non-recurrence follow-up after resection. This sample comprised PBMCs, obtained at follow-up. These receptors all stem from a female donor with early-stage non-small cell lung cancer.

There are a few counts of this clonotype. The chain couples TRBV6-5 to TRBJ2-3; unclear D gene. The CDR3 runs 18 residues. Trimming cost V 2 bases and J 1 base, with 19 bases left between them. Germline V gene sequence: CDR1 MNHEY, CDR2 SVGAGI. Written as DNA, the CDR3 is TGTGCCAGCAGTTACCGACATTGGGCAGAACACGGCACAGATACGCAGTATTTT. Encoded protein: CASSYRHWAEHGTDTQYF.

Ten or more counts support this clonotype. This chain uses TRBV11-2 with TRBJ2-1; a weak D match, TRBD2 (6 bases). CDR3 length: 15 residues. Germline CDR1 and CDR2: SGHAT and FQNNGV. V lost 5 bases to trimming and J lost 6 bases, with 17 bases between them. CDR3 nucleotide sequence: TGTGCCAGCAGCCTGCGGGACCTTCTTGCCAATGAGCAGTTCTTC. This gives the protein CASSLRDLLANEQFF. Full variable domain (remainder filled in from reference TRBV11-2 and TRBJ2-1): EAGVAQSPRYKIIEKRQSVAFWCNPISGHATLYWYQQILGQGPKLLIQFQNNGVVDDSQLPKDRFSAERLKGVDSTLKIQPAKLEDSAVYLCASSLRDLLANEQFFGPGTRLTVL.

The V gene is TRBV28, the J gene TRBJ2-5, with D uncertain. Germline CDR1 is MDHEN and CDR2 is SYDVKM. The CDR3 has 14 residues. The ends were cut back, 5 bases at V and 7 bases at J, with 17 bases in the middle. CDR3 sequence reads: CASSPHRPWGTQYF. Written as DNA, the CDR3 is TGTGCCAGCAGTCCCCATCGACCCTGGGGGACCCAGTACTTC.

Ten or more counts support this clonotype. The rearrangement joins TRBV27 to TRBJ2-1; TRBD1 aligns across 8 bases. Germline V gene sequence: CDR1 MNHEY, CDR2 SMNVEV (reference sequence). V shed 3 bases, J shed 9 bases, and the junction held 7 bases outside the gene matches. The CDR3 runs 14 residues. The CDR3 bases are TGTGCCAGCAGTTTTGGGCAGGGGGCGTCTGAGCAGTTCTTC. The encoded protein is CASSFGQGASEQFF.

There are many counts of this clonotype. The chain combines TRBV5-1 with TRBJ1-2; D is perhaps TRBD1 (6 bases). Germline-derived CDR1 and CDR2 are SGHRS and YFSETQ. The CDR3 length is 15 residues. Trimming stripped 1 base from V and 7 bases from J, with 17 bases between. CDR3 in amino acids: CASSLLPGDPGGYTF. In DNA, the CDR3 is TGCGCCAGCAGCTTGTTGCCAGGGGACCCAGGTGGCTACACCTTC.

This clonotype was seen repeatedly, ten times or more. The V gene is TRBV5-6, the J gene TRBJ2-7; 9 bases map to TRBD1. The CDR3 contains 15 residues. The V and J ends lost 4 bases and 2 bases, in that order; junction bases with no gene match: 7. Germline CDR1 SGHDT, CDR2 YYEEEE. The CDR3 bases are TGTGCCAGCAGCCCCTGGACAGGGGAAACCTACGAGCAGTACTTC. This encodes CASSPWTGETYEQYF.

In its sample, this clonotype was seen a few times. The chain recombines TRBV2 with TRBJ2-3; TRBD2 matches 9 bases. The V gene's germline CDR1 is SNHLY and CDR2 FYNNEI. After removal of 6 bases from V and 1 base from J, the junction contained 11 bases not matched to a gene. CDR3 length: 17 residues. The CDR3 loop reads CASRYSGSQRGTDTQYF. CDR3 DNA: TGTGCCAGCAGGTATAGCGGGAGTCAACGAGGCACAGATACGCAGTATTTT.

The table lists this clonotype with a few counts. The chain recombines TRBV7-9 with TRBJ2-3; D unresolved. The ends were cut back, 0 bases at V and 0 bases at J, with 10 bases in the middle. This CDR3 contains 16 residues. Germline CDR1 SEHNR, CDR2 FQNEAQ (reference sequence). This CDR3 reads CASSLAIAGSTDTQYF. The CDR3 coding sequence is TGTGCCAGCAGCTTAGCGATCGCAGGCAGCACAGATACGCAGTATTTT.

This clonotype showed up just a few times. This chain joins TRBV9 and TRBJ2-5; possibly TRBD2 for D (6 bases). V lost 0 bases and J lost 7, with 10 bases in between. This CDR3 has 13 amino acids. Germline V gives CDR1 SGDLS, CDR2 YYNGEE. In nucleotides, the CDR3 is TGTGCCAGCAGCGTAGCATTGGAGGGGACCCAGTACTTC. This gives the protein CASSVALEGTQYF.

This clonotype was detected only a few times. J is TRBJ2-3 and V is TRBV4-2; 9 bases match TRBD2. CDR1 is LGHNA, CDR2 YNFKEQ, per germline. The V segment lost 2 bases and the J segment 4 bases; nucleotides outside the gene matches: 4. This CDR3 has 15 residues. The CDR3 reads CASSQNLAGADTQYF. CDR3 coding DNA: TGTGCCAGCAGCCAAAATTTAGCGGGAGCAGATACGCAGTATTTT.

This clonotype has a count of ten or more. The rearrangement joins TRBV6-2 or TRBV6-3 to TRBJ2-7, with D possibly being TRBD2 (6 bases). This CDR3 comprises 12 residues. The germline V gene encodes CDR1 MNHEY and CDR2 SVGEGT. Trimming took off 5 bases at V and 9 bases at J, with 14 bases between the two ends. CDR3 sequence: CASSGGIEAQYV. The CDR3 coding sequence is TGTGCCAGCAGTGGAGGGATCGAAGCGCAGTACGTC.

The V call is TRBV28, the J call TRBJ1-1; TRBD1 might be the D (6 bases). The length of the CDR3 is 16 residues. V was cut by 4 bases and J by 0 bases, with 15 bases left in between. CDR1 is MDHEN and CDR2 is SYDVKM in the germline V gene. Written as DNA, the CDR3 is TGTGCCAGCAGTTCGGACAGCCTGATACTGAACACTGAAGCTTTCTTT. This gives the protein CASSSDSLILNTEAFF.

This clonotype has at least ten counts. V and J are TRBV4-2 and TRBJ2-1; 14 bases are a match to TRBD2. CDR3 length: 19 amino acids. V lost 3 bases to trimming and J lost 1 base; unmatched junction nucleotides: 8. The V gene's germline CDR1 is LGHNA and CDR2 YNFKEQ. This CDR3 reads CASSQAPGLAGASYNEQFF. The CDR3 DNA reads TGTGCCAGCAGCCAGGCCCCGGGACTAGCGGGAGCGTCCTACAATGAGCAGTTCTTC.

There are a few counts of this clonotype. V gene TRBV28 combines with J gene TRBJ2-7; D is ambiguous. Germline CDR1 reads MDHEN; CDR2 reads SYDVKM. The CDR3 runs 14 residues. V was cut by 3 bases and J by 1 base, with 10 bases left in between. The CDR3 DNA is TGTGCCAGCAGTTTCGGCAGGTCGTCCTACGAGCAGTACTTC. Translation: CASSFGRSSYEQYF. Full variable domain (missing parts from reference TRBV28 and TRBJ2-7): DVKVTQSSRYLVKRTGEKVFLECVQDMDHENMFWYRQDPGLGLRLIYFSYDVKMKEKGDIPEGYSVSREKKERFSLILESASTNQTSMYLCASSFGRSSYEQYFGPGTRLTVT.

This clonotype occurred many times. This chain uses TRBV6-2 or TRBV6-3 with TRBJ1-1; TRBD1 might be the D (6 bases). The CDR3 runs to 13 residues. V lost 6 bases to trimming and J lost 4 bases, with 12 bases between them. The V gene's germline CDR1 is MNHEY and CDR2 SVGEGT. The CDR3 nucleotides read TGTGCCAGCAGGGGGTGGACAGCCACTGAAGCTTTCTTT. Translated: CASRGWTATEAFF.

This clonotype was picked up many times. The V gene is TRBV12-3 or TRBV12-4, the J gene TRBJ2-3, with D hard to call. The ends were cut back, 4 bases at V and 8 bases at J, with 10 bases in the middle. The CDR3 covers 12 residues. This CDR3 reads CASSSLISTQYF. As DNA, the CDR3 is TGTGCCAGCAGTTCCCTCATAAGTACGCAGTATTTT.

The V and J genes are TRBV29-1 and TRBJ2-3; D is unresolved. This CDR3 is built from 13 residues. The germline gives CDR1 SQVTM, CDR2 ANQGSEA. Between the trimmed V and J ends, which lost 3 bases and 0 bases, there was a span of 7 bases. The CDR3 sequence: CSVDTTSTDTQYF. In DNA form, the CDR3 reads TGCAGCGTTGATACTACCAGCACAGATACGCAGTATTTT.

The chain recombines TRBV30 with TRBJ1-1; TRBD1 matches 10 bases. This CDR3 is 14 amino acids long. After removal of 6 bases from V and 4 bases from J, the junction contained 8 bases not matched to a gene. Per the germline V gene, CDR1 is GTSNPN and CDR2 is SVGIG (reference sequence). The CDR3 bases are TGTGCCTGCTCCCGGGACAGGGGTCCCACTGAAGCTTTCTTT. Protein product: CACSRDRGPTEAFF.

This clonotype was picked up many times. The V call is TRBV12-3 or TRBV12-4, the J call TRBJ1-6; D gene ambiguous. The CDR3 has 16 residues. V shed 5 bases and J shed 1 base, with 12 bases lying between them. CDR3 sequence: CASSLMGRSYNSPLHF. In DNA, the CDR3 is TGTGCCAGCAGTCTGATGGGTAGATCCTATAATTCACCCCTCCACTTT.

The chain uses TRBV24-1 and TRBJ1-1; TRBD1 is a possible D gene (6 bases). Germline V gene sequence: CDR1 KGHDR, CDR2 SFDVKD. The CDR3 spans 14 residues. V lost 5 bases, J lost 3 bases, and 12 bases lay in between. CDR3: CATSAGGAYTEAFF. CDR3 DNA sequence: TGTGCCACCAGTGCGGGGGGCGCGTACACTGAAGCTTTCTTT.

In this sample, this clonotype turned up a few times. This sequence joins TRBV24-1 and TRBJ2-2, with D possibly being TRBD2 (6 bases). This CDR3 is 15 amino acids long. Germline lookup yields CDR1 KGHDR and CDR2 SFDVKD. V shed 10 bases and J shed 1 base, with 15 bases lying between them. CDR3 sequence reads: CATTKSGLNTGELFF. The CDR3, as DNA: TGTGCCACAACAAAAAGCGGGCTGAACACCGGGGAGCTGTTTTTT.

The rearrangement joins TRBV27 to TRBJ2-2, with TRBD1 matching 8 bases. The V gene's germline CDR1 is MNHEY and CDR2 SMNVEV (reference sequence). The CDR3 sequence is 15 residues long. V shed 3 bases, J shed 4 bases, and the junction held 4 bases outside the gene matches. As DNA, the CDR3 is TGTGCCAGCAGTTTCCGGACAGGGCTCACCGGGGAGCTGTTTTTT. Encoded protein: CASSFRTGLTGELFF.

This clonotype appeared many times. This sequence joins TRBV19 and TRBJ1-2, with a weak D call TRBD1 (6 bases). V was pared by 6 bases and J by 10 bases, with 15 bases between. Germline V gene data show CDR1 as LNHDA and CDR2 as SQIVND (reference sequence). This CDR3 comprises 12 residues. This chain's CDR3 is CASSLLDSAYTF. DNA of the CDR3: TGTGCCAGTAGCCTGCTGGACAGTGCCTACACCTTC. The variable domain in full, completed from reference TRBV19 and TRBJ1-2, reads DGGITQSPKYLFRKEGQNVTLSCEQNLNHDAMYWYRQDPGQGLRLIYYSQIVNDFQKGDIAEGYSVSREKKESFPLTVTSAQKNPTAFYLCASSLLDSAYTFGSGTRLTVV.

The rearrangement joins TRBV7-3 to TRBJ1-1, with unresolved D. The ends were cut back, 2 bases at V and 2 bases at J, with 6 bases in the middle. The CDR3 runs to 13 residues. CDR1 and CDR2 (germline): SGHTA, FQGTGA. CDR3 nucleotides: TGTGCCAGCAGCTTATTTGTAAACACTGAAGCTTTCTTT. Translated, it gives CASSLFVNTEAFF.

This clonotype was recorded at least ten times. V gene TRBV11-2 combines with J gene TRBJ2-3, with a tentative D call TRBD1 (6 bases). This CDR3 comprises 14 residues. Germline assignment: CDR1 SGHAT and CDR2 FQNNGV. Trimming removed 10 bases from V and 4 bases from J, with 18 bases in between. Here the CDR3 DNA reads TGTGCCACGGGACATTGGGATATCGCAGATACGCAGTATTTT. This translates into CATGHWDIADTQYF.

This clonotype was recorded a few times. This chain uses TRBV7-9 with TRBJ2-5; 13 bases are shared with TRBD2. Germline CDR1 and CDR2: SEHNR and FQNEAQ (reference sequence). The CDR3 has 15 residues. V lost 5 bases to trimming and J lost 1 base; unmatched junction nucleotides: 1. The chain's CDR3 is CASSRLAGGQETQYF. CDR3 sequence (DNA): TGTGCCAGCAGCAGACTAGCGGGAGGCCAAGAGACCCAGTACTTC.

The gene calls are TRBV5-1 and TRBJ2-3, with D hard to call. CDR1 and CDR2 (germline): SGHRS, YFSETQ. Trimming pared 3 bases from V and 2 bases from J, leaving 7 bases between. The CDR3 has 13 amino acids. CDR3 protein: CASSSTSTDTQYF. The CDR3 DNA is TGCGCCAGCAGCTCCACCTCCACAGATACGCAGTATTTT.

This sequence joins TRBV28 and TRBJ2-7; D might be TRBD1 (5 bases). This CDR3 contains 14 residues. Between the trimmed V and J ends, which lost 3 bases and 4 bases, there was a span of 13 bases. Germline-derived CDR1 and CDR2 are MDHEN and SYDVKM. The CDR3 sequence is CASSLPRDRYEQYF. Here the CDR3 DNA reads TGTGCCAGCAGTTTGCCCCGAGACAGATACGAGCAGTACTTC. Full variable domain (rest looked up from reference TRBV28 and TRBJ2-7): DVKVTQSSRYLVKRTGEKVFLECVQDMDHENMFWYRQDPGLGLRLIYFSYDVKMKEKGDIPEGYSVSREKKERFSLILESASTNQTSMYLCASSLPRDRYEQYFGPGTRLTVT.